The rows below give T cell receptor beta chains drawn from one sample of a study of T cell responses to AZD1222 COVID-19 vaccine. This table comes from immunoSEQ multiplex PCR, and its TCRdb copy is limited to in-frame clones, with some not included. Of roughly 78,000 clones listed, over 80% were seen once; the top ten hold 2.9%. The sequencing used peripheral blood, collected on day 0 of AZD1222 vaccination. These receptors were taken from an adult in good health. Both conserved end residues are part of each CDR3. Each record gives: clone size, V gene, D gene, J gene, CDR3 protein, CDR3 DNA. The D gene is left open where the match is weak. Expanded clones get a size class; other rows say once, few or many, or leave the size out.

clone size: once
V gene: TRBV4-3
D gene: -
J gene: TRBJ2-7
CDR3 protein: CASSPTESSYEQYF
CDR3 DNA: TGCGCCAGCAGTCCCACTGAGAGCTCCTACGAGCAGTACTTC

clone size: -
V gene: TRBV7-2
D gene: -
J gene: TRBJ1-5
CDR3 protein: CASSLARGAGNQPQHF
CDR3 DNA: TGTGCCAGCAGCTTAGCACGGGGGGCTGGCAATCAGCCCCAGCATTTT

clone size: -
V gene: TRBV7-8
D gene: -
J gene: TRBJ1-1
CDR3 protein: CASSVKTDMNTEAFF
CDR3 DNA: TGTGCCAGCAGCGTAAAGACAGACATGAACACTGAAGCTTTCTTT

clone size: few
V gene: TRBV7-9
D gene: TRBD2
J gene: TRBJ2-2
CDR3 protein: CASSLERGPGELFF
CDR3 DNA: TGTGCCAGCAGCTTAGAGCGGGGGCCCGGGGAGCTGTTTTTT

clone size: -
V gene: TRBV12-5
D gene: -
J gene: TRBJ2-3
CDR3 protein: CASGLPIRGYTQYF
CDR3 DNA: TGTGCTAGTGGTTTGCCAATAAGGGGGTATACGCAGTATTTT

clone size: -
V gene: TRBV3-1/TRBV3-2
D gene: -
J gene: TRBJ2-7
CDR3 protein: CASSPKPSYEQYF
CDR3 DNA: TGTGCCAGCAGCCCTAAACCCTCCTACGAGCAGTACTTC

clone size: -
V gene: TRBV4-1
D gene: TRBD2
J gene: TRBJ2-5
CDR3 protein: CASSLGTSGRTQYF
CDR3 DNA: TGCGCCAGCAGCTTAGGGACTAGCGGGAGGACCCAGTACTTC

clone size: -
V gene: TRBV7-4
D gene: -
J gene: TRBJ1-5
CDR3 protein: CASSLWNQPQHF
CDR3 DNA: TGTGCCAGCAGCTTATGGAATCAGCCCCAGCATTTT

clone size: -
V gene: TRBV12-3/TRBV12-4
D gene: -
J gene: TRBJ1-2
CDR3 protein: CASSPGTTYGYTF
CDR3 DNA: TGTGCCAGCAGCCCAGGGACAACCTATGGCTACACCTTC

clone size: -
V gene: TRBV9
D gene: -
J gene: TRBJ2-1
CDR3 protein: CASSARGQSSYNEQFF
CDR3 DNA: TGTGCCAGCAGCGCGAGGGGTCAGAGCTCCTACAATGAGCAGTTCTTC

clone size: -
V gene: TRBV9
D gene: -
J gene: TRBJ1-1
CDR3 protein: CASSVGGSNTEAFF
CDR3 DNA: TGTGCCAGCAGCGTAGGAGGGTCAAACACTGAAGCTTTCTTT

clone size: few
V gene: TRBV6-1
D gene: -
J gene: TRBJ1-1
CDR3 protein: CASSERGTEAFF
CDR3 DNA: TGTGCCAGCAGTGAGAGGGGCACTGAAGCTTTCTTT

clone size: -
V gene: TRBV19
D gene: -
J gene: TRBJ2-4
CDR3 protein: CASTQASSLAKNIQYF
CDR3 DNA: TGTGCCAGTACCCAGGCGTCTTCACTAGCCAAAAACATTCAGTACTTC

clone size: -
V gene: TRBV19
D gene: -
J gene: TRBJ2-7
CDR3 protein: CASSIFLGRYEQYF
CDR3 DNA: TGTGCCAGTAGTATCTTTCTCGGACGCTACGAGCAGTACTTC

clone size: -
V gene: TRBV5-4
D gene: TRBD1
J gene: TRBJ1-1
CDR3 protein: CASTITGVYTEAFF
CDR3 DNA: TGTGCCAGCACCATTACAGGGGTATACACTGAAGCTTTCTTT

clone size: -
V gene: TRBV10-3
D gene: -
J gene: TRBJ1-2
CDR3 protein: CAITIDSSYGYTF
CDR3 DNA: TGTGCCATCACTATCGACAGCTCCTATGGCTACACCTTC

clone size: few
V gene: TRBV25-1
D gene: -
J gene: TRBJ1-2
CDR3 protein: CASSAATGLGYTF
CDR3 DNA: TGTGCCAGCAGTGCCGCTACAGGGTTGGGCTACACCTTC

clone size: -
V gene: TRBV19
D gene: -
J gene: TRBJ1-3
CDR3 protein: CASSITAHLGNTIYF
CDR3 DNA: TGTGCCAGTAGTATCACCGCGCATCTGGGAAACACCATATATTTT

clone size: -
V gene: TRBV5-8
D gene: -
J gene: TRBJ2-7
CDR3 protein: CASGLQGSYEQYF
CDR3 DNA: TGTGCCAGCGGGTTACAAGGTTCCTACGAGCAGTACTTC

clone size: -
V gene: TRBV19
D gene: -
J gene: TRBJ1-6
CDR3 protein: CASGNARKESPLHF
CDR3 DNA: TGTGCCAGTGGGAATGCCCGGAAGGAGTCACCCCTCCACTTT

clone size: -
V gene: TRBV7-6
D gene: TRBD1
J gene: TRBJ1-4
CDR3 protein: CASSQFRDPGLGGEKLFF
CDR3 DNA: TGTGCCAGCAGCCAATTCCGGGACCCAGGCTTAGGGGGCGAAAAACTGTTTTTT

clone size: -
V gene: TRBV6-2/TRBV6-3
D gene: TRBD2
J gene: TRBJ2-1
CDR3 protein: CASSSSGGRNEQFF
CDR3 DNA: TGTGCCAGCAGTTCAAGCGGGGGGAGAAATGAGCAGTTCTTC

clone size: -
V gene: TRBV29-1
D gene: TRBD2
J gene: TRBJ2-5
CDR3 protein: CSVHGRENSPYQETQYF
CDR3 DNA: TGCAGCGTACATGGGAGGGAGAACTCTCCGTACCAAGAGACCCAGTACTTC

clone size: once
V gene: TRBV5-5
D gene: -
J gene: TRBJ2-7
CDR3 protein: CASSLEWAGNEQYF
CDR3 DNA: TGTGCCAGCAGCTTGGAGTGGGCAGGGAACGAGCAGTACTTC

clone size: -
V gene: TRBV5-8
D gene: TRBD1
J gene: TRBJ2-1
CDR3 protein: CASSYTNRGRAYNEQFF
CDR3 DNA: TGTGCCAGCTCCTACACCAACAGGGGGCGAGCCTACAATGAGCAGTTCTTC

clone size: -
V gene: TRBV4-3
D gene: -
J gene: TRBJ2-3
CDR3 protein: CASSQDSREPSTDTQYF
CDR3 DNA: TGCGCCAGCAGCCAAGATTCGAGGGAGCCTAGCACAGATACGCAGTATTTT

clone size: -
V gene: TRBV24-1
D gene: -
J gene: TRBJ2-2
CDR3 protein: CATSAGQRTGELFF
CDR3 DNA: TGTGCCACCAGTGCGGGACAACGGACCGGGGAGCTGTTTTTT

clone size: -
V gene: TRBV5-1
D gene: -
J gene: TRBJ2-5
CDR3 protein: CASRESKETQYF
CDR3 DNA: TGCGCCAGCAGAGAGAGCAAAGAGACCCAGTACTTC

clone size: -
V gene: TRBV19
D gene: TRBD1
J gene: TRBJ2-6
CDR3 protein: CASSSMTGGFGANVLTF
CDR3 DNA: TGTGCCAGTAGTTCTATGACAGGGGGGTTTGGGGCCAACGTCCTGACTTTC

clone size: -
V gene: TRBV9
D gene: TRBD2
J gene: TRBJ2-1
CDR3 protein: CASSGGTSHEQFF
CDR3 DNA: TGTGCCAGCAGCGGGGGGACTAGCCATGAGCAGTTCTTC

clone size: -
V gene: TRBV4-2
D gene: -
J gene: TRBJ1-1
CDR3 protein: CASSQELRNTEAFF
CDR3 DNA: TGTGCCAGCAGCCAAGAGTTGCGGAACACTGAAGCTTTCTTT

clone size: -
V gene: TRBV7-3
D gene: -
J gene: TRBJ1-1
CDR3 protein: CASSLTSDTGNTEAFF
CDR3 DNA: TGTGCCAGCAGCTTAACGTCTGATACAGGGAACACTGAAGCTTTCTTT

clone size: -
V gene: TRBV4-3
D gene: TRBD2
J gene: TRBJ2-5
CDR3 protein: CASSQVSSGGAETQYF
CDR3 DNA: TGCGCCAGCAGCCAAGTCTCTAGCGGGGGGGCGGAGACCCAGTACTTC

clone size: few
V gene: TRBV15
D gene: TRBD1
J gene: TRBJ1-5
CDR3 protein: CATSDRVSQPQHF
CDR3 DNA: TGTGCCACGTCGGACAGGGTGAGTCAGCCCCAGCATTTT

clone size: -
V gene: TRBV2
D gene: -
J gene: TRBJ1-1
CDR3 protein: CASRDSLSPTEAFF
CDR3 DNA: TGTGCCAGCAGAGACTCATTATCTCCCACTGAAGCTTTCTTT

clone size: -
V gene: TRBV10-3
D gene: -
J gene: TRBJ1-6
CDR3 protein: CATGGGDNSPLHF
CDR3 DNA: TGTGCCACTGGGGGAGGAGATAATTCACCCCTCCACTTT

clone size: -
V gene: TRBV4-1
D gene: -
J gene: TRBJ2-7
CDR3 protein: CASSQRPPIEGLVYEQYF
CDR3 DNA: TGCGCCAGCAGCCAACGCCCCCCCATAGAAGGGTTGGTGTACGAGCAGTACTTC

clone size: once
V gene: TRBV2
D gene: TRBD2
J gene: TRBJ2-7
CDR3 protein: CASTWTSGSYEQYF
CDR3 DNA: TGTGCCAGCACCTGGACTAGCGGGAGTTACGAGCAGTACTTC

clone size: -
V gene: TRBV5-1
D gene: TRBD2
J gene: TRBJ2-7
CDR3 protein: CASARGLAGSYEQYF
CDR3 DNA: TGCGCCAGCGCCCGAGGGCTAGCGGGATCCTACGAGCAGTACTTC

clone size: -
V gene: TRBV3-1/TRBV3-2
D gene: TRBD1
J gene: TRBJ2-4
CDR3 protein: CASSQGVDRGELAKNIQYF
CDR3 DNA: TGTGCCAGCAGCCAAGGGGTGGACAGGGGAGAACTAGCCAAAAACATTCAGTACTTC

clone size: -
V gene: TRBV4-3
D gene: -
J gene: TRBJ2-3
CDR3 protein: CASSHSGGTATDTQYF
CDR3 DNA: TGCGCCAGCAGCCACTCCGGGGGGACAGCCACAGATACGCAGTATTTT

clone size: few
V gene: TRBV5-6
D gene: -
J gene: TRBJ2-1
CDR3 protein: CASSSGRWLVGEDEQFF
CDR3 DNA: TGTGCCAGCAGCTCCGGGCGGTGGCTAGTGGGGGAGGATGAGCAGTTCTTC

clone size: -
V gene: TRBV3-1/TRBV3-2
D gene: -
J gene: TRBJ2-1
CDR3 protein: CASSQKTRVCNEQFF
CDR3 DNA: TGTGCCAGCAGCCAAAAAACGAGGGTCTGCAATGAGCAGTTCTTC

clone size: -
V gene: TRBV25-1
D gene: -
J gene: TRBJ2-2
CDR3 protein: CASIAGLTGELFF
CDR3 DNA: TGTGCCAGCATTGCAGGGCTCACCGGGGAGCTGTTTTTT

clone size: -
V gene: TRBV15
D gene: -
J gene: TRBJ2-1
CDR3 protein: CATSTAFGNEQFF
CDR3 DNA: TGTGCCACCAGCACCGCTTTCGGGAATGAGCAGTTCTTC

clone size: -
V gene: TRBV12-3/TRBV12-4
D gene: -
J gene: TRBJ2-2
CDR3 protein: CATRWDTGELFF
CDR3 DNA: TGTGCCACCAGGTGGGACACCGGGGAGCTGTTTTTT

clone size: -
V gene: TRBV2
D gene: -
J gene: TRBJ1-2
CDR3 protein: CASSEQLDYGYTF
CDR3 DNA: TGTGCCAGCAGTGAGCAACTCGACTATGGCTACACCTTC

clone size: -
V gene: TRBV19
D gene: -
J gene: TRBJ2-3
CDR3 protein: CASSSAGDLVTQYF
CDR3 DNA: TGTGCCAGTAGTTCGGCAGGGGATTTGGTTACGCAGTATTTT